The 20 T cell receptor beta chains in this list originate from one sample, sequenced in a study of blood T cell repertoires in COVID-19. This table comes from immunoSEQ multiplex PCR, and its TCRdb copy is limited to in-frame clones, with some not included. Among fewer than 250,000 clones listed, around 80% were seen once. Sequenced input: peripheral blood. The receptors here all came from a woman aged 80 or older with acute or convalescent COVID-19.

This clone was detected only a few times. The chain links TRBV29-1 to TRBJ1-1; TRBD1 agrees at 8 bases. Germline V gene data show CDR1 as SQVTM and CDR2 as ANQGSEA. The CDR3 covers 13 residues. The V gene end was trimmed by 4 bases and the J gene end by 1 base; junction bases not matched to a gene: 2. In DNA, the CDR3 is TGCAGCGTTGCAGGGGGCCAGAACACTGAAGCTTTCTTT. Translation gives CSVAGGQNTEAFF.

The chain recombines TRBV5-1 with TRBJ2-1; 8 bases match TRBD1. There are 14 residues in the CDR3. Germline V gives CDR1 SGHRS, CDR2 YFSETQ. Losses at the gene ends were 4 bases for V and 7 bases for J; bases not matched to a gene: 7. The CDR3 sequence is CASSQTGAGNEQFF. The DNA of the CDR3 is TGCGCCAGCAGCCAGACAGGGGCGGGGAATGAGCAGTTCTTC.

The V call is TRBV6-2 or TRBV6-3, the J call TRBJ1-1, with D uncertain. Trimming took off 2 bases at V and 4 bases at J, with 11 bases between the two ends. The CDR3 is made up of 14 amino acids. From germline, CDR1 is MNHEY and CDR2 SVGEGT. CDR3: CASSYPHRGTEAFF. The CDR3 DNA reads as TGTGCCAGCAGTTACCCCCATCGGGGCACTGAAGCTTTCTTT.

The chain employs TRBV13 and TRBJ2-3, with TRBD2 matching over 12 bases. Germline V lookup: CDR1 PRHDT, CDR2 FYEKMQ (reference sequence). V was clipped by 5 bases and J by 4 bases; unmatched bases: 10. The CDR3 loop spans 17 amino acids. In DNA form, the CDR3 reads TGTGCCAGCAGCCTCGGACTAGCGGGAATAAGCCCAGATACGCAGTATTTT. It specifies CASSLGLAGISPDTQYF.

This clone turned up a few times. The chain links TRBV19 to TRBJ2-3; 8 positions agree with TRBD2. V lost 3 bases and J lost 0; bases outside the gene matches: 2. Germline values: CDR1 LNHDA, CDR2 SQIVND (reference sequence). The CDR3 length is 15 residues. The CDR3 region is CASSIQRGSTDTQYF. The CDR3 region has the DNA TGTGCCAGTAGTATCCAGCGGGGGAGCACAGATACGCAGTATTTT.

On this clone itself: Additional DNA sequences in this sample encode the identical CDR3. The rearrangement joins TRBV10-3 to TRBJ1-5; possible D gene TRBD1, 5 bases. Trimming pared 3 bases from V and 4 bases from J, leaving 13 bases between. Germline-derived CDR1 and CDR2 are ENHRY and SYGVKD. CDR3 size: 15 residues. CDR3 loop: CAISDSGGSNQPQHF. CDR3 DNA: TGTGCCATCAGTGATTCGGGGGGGTCTAATCAGCCCCAGCATTTT.

About this clone itself: It may be a read error: a sequence one base away is much more abundant. The rearrangement joins TRBV7-9 to TRBJ2-5; possible D gene TRBD1, 6 bases. The CDR3 spans 13 residues. Trimming stripped 3 bases from V and 2 bases from J, with 7 bases between. CDR1 is SEHNR, CDR2 FQNEAQ, per germline (reference sequence). The CDR3 DNA sequence: TGTGCCAGCAGCTTCGGACAGCAAGAGACCCAGTACTTC. Translated, it gives CASSFGQQETQYF.

J is TRBJ2-7 and V is TRBV21-1; the table's D call of TRBD1 was not tested on the DNA. TRBV21-1 is a documented pseudogene. This CDR3 comprises 15 residues. DNA of the CDR3: TGTGCCAGCAGCAGAAGGGGACAGGGACTCTACGAGCAGTACTTC. Residues: CASSRRGQGLYEQYF.

The genes are TRBV5-6 and TRBJ2-1, with D possibly being TRBD1 (6 bases). Germline V gives CDR1 SGHDT, CDR2 YYEEEE. The CDR3 loop spans 17 amino acids. Between the trimmed V and J ends, which lost 3 bases and 8 bases, there was a span of 24 bases. The CDR3 coding sequence is TGTGCCAGCAGCTGGCAGGTCGGACAGAAGCTTATCGATGAGCAGTTCTTC. As protein: CASSWQVGQKLIDEQFF.

The chain couples TRBV11-2 to TRBJ1-6, with TRBD1 matching 7 bases. CDR3 length equals 16 residues. The V and J ends lost 5 bases and 9 bases, in that order; junction bases with no gene match: 13. CDR1 is SGHAT and CDR2 is FQNNGV in the germline V gene. The DNA of the CDR3 is TGTGCCAGCAGCCGCGGCGCCGGACAGGAAGTTTCACCCCTCCACTTT. Encoded protein: CASSRGAGQEVSPLHF.

The gene calls are TRBV2 and TRBJ2-5; 7 nucleotides agree with TRBD2. V trimming: 5 bases; J trimming: 5 bases; junction bases outside the gene matches: 14. CDR1 is SNHLY and CDR2 is FYNNEI in the germline V gene. This CDR3 contains 16 residues. The CDR3 sequence is CASSLLAAFSGETQYF. CDR3 nucleotides: TGTGCCAGCAGTCTGCTAGCGGCCTTCAGCGGGGAGACCCAGTACTTC.

The rearrangement uses TRBV5-1 and TRBJ1-3; no firm D call. Per the germline V gene, CDR1 is SGHRS and CDR2 is YFSETQ. The CDR3 loop spans 18 amino acids. V was clipped by 3 bases and J by 0 bases, with 19 bases between them. The CDR3 reads CASSSSVGSDYSGNTIYF. For the CDR3, the DNA is TGCGCCAGCAGCTCGTCTGTGGGCAGCGACTACTCTGGAAACACCATATATTTT.

The gene calls are TRBV6-2 or TRBV6-3 and TRBJ1-1; D ambiguous. Germline assignment: CDR1 MNHEY and CDR2 SVGEGT. The V end lost 4 bases, the J end lost 4 bases, and 16 bases lay between the germline ends. The CDR3 is 15 amino acids. In DNA, the CDR3 is TGTGCCAGCAGTTTCCGTTCGAGGCAGAGCACTGAAGCTTTCTTT. Translation: CASSFRSRQSTEAFF.

This rearrangement joins TRBV19 to TRBJ2-3, with TRBD1 identical over 10 bases. The CDR3 loop spans 16 amino acids. Germline CDR1 is LNHDA and CDR2 is SQIVND (reference sequence). The V and J ends lost 3 bases and 3 bases, in that order; junction bases with no gene match: 6. The CDR3 spells CASSIGGGQGTDTQYF. The CDR3 coding sequence is TGTGCCAGTAGTATTGGGGGGGGACAGGGGACAGATACGCAGTATTTT.

CDR3 in amino acids: CASSLEAGDTSYEQYF. The DNA for the CDR3 is TGTGCCAGCAGCTTGGAGGCTGGGGACACTAGCTACGAGCAGTACTTC. The chain is built from TRBV5-6 and TRBJ2-7; D possibly corresponds to TRBD1 (6 bases). The germline gives CDR1 SGHDT, CDR2 YYEEEE. The CDR3 consists of 16 residues. Between the trimmed V and J ends, which lost 0 bases and 3 bases, there was a span of 16 bases.

The CDR3 sequence: CASTYSVNGNTEAFF. The CDR3 region has the DNA TGTGCCAGCACCTATTCGGTAAACGGGAACACTGAAGCTTTCTTT. This chain links TRBV27 with TRBJ1-1; D remains ambiguous. This CDR3 is built from 15 residues. CDR1 and CDR2 (germline): MNHEY, SMNVEV (reference sequence). V lost 7 bases, J lost 1 base, and 16 bases lay in between.

This clone showed up just once. J is TRBJ1-1 and V is TRBV2; D uncertain. This CDR3 is 12 amino acids long. V lost 7 bases and J 3 bases, leaving 9 bases between the germline ends. Germline values: CDR1 SNHLY, CDR2 FYNNEI. In DNA form, the CDR3 reads TGTGCCAGCACCGCAGGCTACACTGAAGCTTTCTTT. Its protein product is CASTAGYTEAFF.

The rearrangement links TRBV3-1 (or the pseudogene TRBV3-2) to TRBJ1-4; 7 bases agree with TRBD1. The V gene end was trimmed by 4 bases and the J gene end by 7 bases; junction bases not matched to a gene: 6. From germline, CDR1 is LGHDT and CDR2 YNNKEL (reference sequence). The CDR3 is 14 amino acids. The CDR3 spells CASSPRTGSEKLFF. The CDR3 region has the DNA TGTGCCAGCAGCCCGAGGACAGGTTCTGAAAAACTGTTTTTT.

This rearrangement joins TRBV6-5 to TRBJ2-3; the match to TRBD1 covers 10 bases. CDR1 and CDR2 (germline): MNHEY, SVGAGI. V was pared by 2 bases and J by 7 bases, with 6 bases of the junction left unmatched. The CDR3 has 15 amino acids. In DNA, the CDR3 is TGTGCCAGCAGTTACCGGGACAGGGGTGCATATACGCAGTATTTT. Protein: CASSYRDRGAYTQYF.

J is TRBJ1-4 and V is TRBV28; D remains ambiguous. The CDR3 runs to 12 residues. From germline, CDR1 is MDHEN and CDR2 SYDVKM. Between the trimmed V and J ends, which lost 6 bases and 4 bases, there was a span of 6 bases. CDR3 nucleotides: TGTGCCAGCAGGGGCCTTAATGAAAAACTGTTTTTT. Protein: CASRGLNEKLFF. The full variable domain, in which reference TRBV28 and TRBJ1-4 provide the parts outside the CDR3, is DVKVTQSSRYLVKRTGEKVFLECVQDMDHENMFWYRQDPGLGLRLIYFSYDVKMKEKGDIPEGYSVSREKKERFSLILESASTNQTSMYLCASRGLNEKLFFGSGTQLSVL.